This is a list of T cell receptor beta chains from one sample in a study of kidney transplant recipient with SARS-CoV-2 infection. TCRdb ran MiXCR on the reads and lists one entry per CDR3 protein. The table has about 250,000 distinct CDR3 sequences, 25% to 35% seen once. Sequences were derived from a blood sample, sampled at baseline and between days 110 and 120 from a kidney transplant recipient. These receptors were collected from a male patient aged 25 to 39 who had COVID-19 and was a kidney transplant recipient. Some T cells could come from the graft donor. CDR3s include the opening cysteine and the closing phenylalanine or tryptophan. D genes are given only for firm matches. Clone sizes are given selectively: once, few, many, or a class where the clone is expanded.

size,J,length,D,V,CDR3,DNA
many,TRBJ1-1,12,.,TRBV20-1,CSARRKNTEAFF,TGCAGTGCTAGACGGAAGAACACTGAAGCTTTCTTT
.,TRBJ1-2,16,.,TRBV5-6,CASKKINSRKTYGYTF,TGTGCCAGCAAGAAAATCAATAGTCGAAAGACCTATGGCTACACCTTC
.,TRBJ2-5,15,.,TRBV21-1,CASSKASGGKETQYF,TGTGCCAGCAGCAAAGCTAGCGGGGGGAAAGAGACCCAGTACTTC
many,TRBJ2-5,14,TRBD1,TRBV12-3/TRBV12-4,CASSPPDRDETQYF,TGTGCCAGCAGTCCGCCGGACAGGGACGAGACCCAGTACTTC
many,TRBJ1-2,16,.,TRBV5-4,CASSPSVPGKTYGYTF,TGTGCCAGCTCCCCGAGCGTACCAGGAAAGACCTATGGCTACACCTTC
.,TRBJ2-3,18,.,TRBV28,CASSKKAPGRRSTDTQYF,TGTGCCAGCAGTAAAAAAGCACCGGGACGCCGGAGCACAGATACGCAGTATTTT
.,TRBJ1-2,17,.,TRBV19,CASSVYRTNRKAYGYTF,TGTGCCAGTAGTGTTTATCGGACAAATCGAAAGGCCTATGGCTACACCTTC
many,TRBJ2-7,14,TRBD1,TRBV7-9,CASSLRDRVYEQYF,TGTGCCAGCAGCTTAAGAGACAGGGTTTACGAGCAGTACTTC
few,TRBJ2-3,16,TRBD2,TRBV7-2,CASSPRTSGGKDTQYF,TGTGCCAGCAGCCCGAGGACTAGCGGGGGTAAAGATACGCAGTATTTT
many,TRBJ1-2,17,.,TRBV7-8,CASSQYTFTRKTYGYTF,TGTGCCAGCAGCCAGTACACGTTTACCCGAAAGACCTATGGCTACACCTTC
few,TRBJ2-5,11,.,TRBV6-5,CASSTGPYQVF,TGTGCCAGCAGCACCGGGCCCTATCAAGTCTTC
many,TRBJ1-3,17,TRBD1,TRBV7-6,CASSHGQGSHSGNTIYF,TGTGCCAGCAGCCATGGACAGGGATCCCACTCTGGAAACACCATATATTTT
many,TRBJ1-4,14,.,TRBV6-5,CASSYNRVPEKLFF,TGTGCCAGCAGTTATAACAGGGTCCCTGAAAAACTGTTTTTT
many,TRBJ1-1,13,.,TRBV19,CASRRRGDTEAFF,TGTGCCAGTAGAAGAAGGGGGGACACTGAAGCTTTCTTT
many,TRBJ1-6,13,TRBD1,TRBV7-9,CASSFRGDSPLHF,TGTGCCAGCAGCTTCAGGGGGGATTCACCCCTCCACTTT
many,TRBJ2-2,16,TRBD1,TRBV11-2,CASSFWTGKNTGELFF,TGTGCCAGCAGCTTTTGGACAGGCAAGAACACCGGGGAGCTGTTTTTT
few,TRBJ1-4,15,.,TRBV20-1,CSARDRDYGDEKLFF,TGCAGTGCTAGAGATCGGGATTACGGAGATGAAAAACTGTTTTTT
many,TRBJ2-7,16,.,TRBV5-6,CASSLPGGFPQAPRYF,TGTGCCAGCAGCTTGCCCGGTGGGTTTCCTCAGGCGCCACGGTACTTC
many,TRBJ2-7,16,TRBD1,TRBV30,CAWSVPWDRSSYEQYF,TGTGCCTGGAGTGTACCATGGGACAGGAGCTCCTACGAGCAGTACTTC
many,TRBJ1-2,17,.,TRBV12-3/TRBV12-4,CASSGGDTAGKTYGYTF,TGTGCCAGCAGTGGTGGTGACACAGCAGGAAAGACCTATGGCTACACCTTC
.,TRBJ1-5,13,.,TRBV6-5,CVSFGGNNQPQHF,TGTGTCAGCTTCGGGGGGAACAATCAGCCCCAGCATTTT
many,TRBJ2-3,15,TRBD2,TRBV6-2/TRBV6-3,CASRSEREDTDTQYF,TGTGCCAGCAGGAGTGAGCGGGAGGACACAGATACGCAGTATTTT
many,TRBJ2-3,14,.,TRBV6-4,CASSATGSTDTQYF,TGTGCCAGCAGTGCCACAGGGAGCACAGATACGCAGTATTTT
few,TRBJ2-3,15,.,TRBV6-5,CASTEDWSGRDTQYF,TGTGCCAGCACCGAGGACTGGAGCGGGCGAGATACGCAGTATTTT
.,TRBJ2-1,18,TRBD1,TRBV27,CANSLGQGIGGRGNEQFF,TGTGCCAACAGTTTAGGACAGGGGATAGGAGGGAGAGGGAATGAGCAGTTCTTC
.,TRBJ1-2,16,.,TRBV5-6,CASQISNSRKTYGYTF,TGTGCCAGCCAAATATCCAATAGTCGAAAGACCTATGGCTACACCTTC
many,TRBJ1-4,15,TRBD1,TRBV7-9,CASSFTGQVDEKLFF,TGTGCCAGCAGCTTTACGGGACAGGTGGATGAAAAACTGTTTTTT
many,TRBJ1-3,15,TRBD1,TRBV12-3/TRBV12-4,CASSYGQGNRNTIYF,TGTGCCAGCAGCTACGGACAGGGAAACAGAAACACCATATATTTT
many,TRBJ1-1,14,.,TRBV19,CASMSFSLNTEAFF,TGTGCCAGTATGTCTTTTTCACTGAACACTGAAGCTTTCTTT
many,TRBJ1-2,17,.,TRBV7-1,CASSHRRHEGKTYGYTF,TGTGCCAGCAGCCACCGTCGTCACGAGGGAAAGACCTATGGCTACACCTTC
many,TRBJ1-5,13,.,TRBV5-1,CASSRGPNQPQHF,TGCGCCAGCAGCAGGGGTCCTAATCAGCCCCAGCATTTT